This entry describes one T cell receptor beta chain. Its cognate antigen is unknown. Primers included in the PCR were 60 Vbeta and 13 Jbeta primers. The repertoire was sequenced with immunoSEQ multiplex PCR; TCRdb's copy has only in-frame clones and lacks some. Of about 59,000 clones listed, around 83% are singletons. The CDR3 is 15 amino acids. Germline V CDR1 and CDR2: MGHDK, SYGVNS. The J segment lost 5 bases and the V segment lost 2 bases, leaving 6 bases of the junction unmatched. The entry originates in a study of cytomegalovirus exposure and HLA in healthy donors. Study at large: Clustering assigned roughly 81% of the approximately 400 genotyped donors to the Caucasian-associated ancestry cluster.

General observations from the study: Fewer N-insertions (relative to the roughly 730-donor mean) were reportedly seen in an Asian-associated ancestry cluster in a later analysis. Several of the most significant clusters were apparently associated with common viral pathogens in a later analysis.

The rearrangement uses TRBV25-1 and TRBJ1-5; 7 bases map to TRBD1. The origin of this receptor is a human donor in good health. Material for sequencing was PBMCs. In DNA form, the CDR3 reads TGTGCCAGCAGTGAACACGACAGGGAGGATCAGCCCCAGCATTTT. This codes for CASSEHDREDQPQHF.